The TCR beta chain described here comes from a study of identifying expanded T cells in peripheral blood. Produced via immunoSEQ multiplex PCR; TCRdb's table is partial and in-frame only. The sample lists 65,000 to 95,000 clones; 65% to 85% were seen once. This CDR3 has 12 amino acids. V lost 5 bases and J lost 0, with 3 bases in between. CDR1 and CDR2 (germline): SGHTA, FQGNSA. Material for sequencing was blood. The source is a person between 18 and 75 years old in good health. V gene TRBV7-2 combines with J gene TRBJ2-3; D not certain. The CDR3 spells CASSRSTDTQYF. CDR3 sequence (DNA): TGTGCCAGCAGCCGAAGCACAGATACGCAGTATTTT.